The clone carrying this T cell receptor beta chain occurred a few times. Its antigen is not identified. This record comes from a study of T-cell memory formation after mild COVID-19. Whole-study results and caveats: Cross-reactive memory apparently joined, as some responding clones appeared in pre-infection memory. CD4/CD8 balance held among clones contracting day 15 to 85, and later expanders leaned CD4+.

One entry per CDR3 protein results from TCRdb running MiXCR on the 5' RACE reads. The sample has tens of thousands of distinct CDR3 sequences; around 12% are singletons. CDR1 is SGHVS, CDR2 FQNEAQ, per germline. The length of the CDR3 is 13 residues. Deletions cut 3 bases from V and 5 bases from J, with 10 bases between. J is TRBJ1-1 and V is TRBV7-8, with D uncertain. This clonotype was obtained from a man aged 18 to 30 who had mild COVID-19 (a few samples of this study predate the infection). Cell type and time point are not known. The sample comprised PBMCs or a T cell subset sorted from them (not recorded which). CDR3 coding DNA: TGTGCCAGCAGCTTTTTCGGGTTAACTGAAGCTTTCTTT. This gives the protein CASSFFGLTEAFF.